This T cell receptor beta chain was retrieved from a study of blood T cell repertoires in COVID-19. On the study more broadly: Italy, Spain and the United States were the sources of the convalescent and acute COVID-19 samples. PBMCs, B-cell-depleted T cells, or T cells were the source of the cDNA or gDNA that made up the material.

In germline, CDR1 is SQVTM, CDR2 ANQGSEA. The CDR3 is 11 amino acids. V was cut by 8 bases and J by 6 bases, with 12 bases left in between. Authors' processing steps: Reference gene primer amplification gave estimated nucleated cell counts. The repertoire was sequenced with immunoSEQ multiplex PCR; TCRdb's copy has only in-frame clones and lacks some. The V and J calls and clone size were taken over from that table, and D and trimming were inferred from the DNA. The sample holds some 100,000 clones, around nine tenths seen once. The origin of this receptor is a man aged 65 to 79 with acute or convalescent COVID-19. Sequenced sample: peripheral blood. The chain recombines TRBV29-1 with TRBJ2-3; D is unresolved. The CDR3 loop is CSPVGVDTQYF. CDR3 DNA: TGCAGCCCCGTCGGAGTGGATACGCAGTATTTT.